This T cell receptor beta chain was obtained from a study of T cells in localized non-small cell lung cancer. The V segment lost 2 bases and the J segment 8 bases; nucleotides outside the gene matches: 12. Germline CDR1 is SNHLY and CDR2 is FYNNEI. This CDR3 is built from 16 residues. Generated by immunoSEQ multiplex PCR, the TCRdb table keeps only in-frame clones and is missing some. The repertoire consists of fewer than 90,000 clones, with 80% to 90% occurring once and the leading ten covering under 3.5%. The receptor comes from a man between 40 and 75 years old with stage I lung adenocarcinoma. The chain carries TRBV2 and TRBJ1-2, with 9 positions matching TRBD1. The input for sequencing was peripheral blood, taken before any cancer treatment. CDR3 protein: CASSEPPQGQGGGYTF. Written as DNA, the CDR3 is TGTGCCAGCAGTGAACCCCCGCAGGGACAGGGTGGGGGCTACACCTTC.